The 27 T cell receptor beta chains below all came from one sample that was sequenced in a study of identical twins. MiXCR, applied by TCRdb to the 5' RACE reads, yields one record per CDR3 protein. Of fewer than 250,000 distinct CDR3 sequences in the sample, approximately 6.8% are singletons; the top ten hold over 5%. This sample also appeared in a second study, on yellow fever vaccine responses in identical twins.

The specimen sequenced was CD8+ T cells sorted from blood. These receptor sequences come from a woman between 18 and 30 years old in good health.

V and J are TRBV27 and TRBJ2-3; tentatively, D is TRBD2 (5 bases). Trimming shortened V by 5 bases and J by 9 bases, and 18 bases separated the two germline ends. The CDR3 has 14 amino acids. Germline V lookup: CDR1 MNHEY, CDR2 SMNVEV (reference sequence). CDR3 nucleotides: TGTGCCAGCAGTCGAGACTCGGCTGGGGAGACGCAGTATTTT. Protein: CASSRDSAGETQYF.

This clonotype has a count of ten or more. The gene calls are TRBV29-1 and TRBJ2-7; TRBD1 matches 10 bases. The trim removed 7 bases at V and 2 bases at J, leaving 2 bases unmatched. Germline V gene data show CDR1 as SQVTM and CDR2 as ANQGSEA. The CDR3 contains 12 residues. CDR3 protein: CSGGQGAYEQYF. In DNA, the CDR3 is TGCAGCGGTGGACAGGGGGCCTACGAGCAGTACTTC.

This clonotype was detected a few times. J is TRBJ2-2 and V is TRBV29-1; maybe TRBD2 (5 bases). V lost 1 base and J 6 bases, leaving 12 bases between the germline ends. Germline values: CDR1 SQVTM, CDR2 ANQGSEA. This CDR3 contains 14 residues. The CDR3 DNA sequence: TGCAGCGTTGAAGTGGCCCCGGGGTCCGGGGAGCTGTTTTTT. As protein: CSVEVAPGSGELFF.

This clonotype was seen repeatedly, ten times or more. This chain's CDR3 is CASSLGPQGLTTEAFF. The DNA of the CDR3 is TGTGCCAGCAGCTTGGGACCTCAGGGTCTGACCACTGAAGCTTTCTTT. This rearrangement joins TRBV5-6 to TRBJ1-1; D may be TRBD1 (5 bases). This CDR3 contains 16 residues. CDR1 SGHDT and CDR2 YYEEEE come from the germline V gene. V was cut by 0 bases and J by 4 bases, with 16 bases left in between.

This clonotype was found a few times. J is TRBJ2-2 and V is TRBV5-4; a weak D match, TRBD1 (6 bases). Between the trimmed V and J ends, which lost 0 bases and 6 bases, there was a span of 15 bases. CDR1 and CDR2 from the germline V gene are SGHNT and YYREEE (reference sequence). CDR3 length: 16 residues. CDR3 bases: TGTGCCAGCAGCTTGGTGGGAAACAGGGTGGCCGGGGAGCTGTTTTTT. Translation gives CASSLVGNRVAGELFF.

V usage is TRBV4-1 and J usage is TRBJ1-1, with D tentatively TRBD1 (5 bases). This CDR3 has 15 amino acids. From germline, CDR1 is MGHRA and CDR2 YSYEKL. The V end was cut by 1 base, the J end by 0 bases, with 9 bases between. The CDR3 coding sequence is TGCGCCAGCAGCCAAGTTGGACACCTGAACACTGAAGCTTTCTTT. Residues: CASSQVGHLNTEAFF.

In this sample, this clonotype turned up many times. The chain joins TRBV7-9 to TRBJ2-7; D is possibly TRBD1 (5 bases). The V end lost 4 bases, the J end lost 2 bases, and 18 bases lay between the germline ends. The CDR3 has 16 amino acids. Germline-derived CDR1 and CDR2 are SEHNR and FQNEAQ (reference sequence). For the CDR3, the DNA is TGTGCCAGCAGCTCATCAGCTTCAGGGTTGGCCTACGAGCAGTACTTC. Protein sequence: CASSSSASGLAYEQYF.

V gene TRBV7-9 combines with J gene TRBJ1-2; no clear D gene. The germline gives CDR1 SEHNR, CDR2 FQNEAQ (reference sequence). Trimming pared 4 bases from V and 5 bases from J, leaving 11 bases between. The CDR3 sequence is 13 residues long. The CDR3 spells CASSYVGKYGYTF. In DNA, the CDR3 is TGTGCCAGCAGCTACGTAGGGAAGTATGGCTACACCTTC.

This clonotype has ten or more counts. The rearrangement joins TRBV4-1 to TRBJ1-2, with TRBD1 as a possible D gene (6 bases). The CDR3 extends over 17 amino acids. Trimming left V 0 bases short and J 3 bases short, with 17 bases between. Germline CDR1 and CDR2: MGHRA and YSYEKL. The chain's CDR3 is CASSQDFLGGKDYGYTF. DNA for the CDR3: TGCGCCAGCAGCCAAGATTTTCTGGGGGGCAAGGACTATGGCTACACCTTC.

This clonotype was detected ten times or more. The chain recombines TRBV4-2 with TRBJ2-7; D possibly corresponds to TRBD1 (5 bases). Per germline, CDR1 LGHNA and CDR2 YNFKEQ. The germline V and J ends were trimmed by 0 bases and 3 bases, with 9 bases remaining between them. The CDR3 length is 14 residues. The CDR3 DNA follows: TGTGCCAGCAGCCAAGAAACAGGCGACTACGAGCAGTACGTC. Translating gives CASSQETGDYEQYV.

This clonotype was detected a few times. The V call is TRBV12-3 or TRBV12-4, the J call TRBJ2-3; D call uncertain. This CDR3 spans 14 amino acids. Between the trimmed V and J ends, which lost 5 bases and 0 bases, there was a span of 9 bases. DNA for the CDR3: TGTGCCAGCAGTGCAAGTAGGAGCACAGATACGCAGTATTTT. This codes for CASSASRSTDTQYF.

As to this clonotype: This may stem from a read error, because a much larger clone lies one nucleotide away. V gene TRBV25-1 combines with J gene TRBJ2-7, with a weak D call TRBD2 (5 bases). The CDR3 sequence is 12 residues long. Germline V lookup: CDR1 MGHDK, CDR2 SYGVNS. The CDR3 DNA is TGTACCAGCAGTGCGGGTGCCTACGAGCAGTACTTC. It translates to CTSSAGAYEQYF.

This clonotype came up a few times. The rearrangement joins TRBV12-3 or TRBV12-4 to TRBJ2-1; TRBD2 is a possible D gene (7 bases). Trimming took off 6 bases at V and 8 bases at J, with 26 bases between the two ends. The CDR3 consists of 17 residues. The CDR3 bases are TGTGCCAGCAGCCCCACGGGGGGCCTAATGGTCGTAGATGAGCAGTTCTTC. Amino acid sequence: CASSPTGGLMVVDEQFF.

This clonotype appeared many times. The CDR3 DNA reads TGTGCCAGCAGCCTAGGGCTGGCGGATCCTAACTATGGCTACACCTTC. It yields the protein CASSLGLADPNYGYTF. The chain links TRBV5-5 to TRBJ1-2, with D unresolved. The CDR3 extends over 16 amino acids. Germline V gene data show CDR1 as SGHKS and CDR2 as YYEKEE (reference sequence). V was clipped by 4 bases and J by 0 bases, with 16 bases between them.

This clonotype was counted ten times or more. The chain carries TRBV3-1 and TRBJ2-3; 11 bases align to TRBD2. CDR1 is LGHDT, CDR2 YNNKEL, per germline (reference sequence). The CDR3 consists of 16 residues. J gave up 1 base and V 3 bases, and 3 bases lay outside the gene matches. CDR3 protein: CASSHTLAGGTDTQYF. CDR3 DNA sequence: TGTGCCAGCAGCCATACACTAGCGGGAGGCACAGATACGCAGTATTTT.

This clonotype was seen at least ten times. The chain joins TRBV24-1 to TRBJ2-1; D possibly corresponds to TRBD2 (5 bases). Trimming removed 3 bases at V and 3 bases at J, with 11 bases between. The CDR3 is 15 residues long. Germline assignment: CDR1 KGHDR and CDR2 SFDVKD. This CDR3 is CATSDPSRGYNEQFF. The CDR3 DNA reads TGTGCCACCAGTGATCCCTCACGGGGCTACAATGAGCAGTTCTTC.

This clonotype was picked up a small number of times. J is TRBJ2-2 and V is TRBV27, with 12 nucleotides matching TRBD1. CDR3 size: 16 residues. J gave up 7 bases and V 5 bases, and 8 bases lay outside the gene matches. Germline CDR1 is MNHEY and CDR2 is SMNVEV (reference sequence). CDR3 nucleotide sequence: TGTGCCAGCAGTGGACCAGGGACAGGGGGCTACGGGGAGCTGTTTTTT. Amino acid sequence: CASSGPGTGGYGELFF.

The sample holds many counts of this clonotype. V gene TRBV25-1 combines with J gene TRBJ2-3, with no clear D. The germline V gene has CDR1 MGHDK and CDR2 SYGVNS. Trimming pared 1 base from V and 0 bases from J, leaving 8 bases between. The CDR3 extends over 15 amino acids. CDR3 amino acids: CASSEFGASTDTQYF. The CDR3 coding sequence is TGTGCCAGCAGTGAATTTGGTGCTAGCACAGATACGCAGTATTTT.

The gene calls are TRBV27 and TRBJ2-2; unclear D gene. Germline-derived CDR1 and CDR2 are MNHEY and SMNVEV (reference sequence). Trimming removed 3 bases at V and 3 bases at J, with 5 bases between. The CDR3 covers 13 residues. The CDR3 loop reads CASSFLYTGELFF. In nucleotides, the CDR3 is TGTGCCAGCAGTTTCTTATACACCGGGGAGCTGTTTTTT.

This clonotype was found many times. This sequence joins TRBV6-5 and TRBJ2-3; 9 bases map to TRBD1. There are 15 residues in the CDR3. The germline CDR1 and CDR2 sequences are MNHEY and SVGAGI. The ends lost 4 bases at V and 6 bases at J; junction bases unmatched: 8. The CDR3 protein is CASSSPGQGSDTQYF. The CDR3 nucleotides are TGTGCCAGCAGTTCTCCGGGACAGGGATCCGATACGCAGTATTTT.

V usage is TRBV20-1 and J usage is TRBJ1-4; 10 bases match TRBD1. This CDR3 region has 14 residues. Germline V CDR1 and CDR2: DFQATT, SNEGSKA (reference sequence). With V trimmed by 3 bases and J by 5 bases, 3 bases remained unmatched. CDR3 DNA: TGCAGTGCTAGGACAGGGGGCCCGAATGAAAAACTGTTTTTT. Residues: CSARTGGPNEKLFF.

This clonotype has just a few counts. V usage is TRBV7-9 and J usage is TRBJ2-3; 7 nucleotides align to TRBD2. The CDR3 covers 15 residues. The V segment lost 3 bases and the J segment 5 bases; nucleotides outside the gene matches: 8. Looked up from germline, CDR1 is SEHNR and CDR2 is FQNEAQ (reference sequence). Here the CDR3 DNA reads TGTGCCAGCAGCTTTGCCAGCGGGGTGGAAGATACGCAGTATTTT. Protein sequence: CASSFASGVEDTQYF.

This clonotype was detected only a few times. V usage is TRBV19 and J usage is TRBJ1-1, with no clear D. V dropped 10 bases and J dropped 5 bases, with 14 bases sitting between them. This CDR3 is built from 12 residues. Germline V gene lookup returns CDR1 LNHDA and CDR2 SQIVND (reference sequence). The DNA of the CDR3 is TGTGCCACCGCGTTAGGCCGAACTGAAGCTTTCTTT. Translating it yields CATALGRTEAFF. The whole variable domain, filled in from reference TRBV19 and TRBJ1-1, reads DGGITQSPKYLFRKEGQNVTLSCEQNLNHDAMYWYRQDPGQGLRLIYYSQIVNDFQKGDIAEGYSVSREKKESFPLTVTSAQKNPTAFYLCATALGRTEAFFGQGTRLTVV.

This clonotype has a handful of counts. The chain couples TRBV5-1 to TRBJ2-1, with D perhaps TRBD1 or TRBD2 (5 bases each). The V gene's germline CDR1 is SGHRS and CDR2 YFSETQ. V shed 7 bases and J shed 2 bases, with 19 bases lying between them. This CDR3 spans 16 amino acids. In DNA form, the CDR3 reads TGCGCCAGCGGATCCCCCCCAGGGAGAGCCTACAATGAGCAGTTCTTC. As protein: CASGSPPGRAYNEQFF. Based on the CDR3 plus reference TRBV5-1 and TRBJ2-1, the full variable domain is KAGVTQTPRYLIKTRGQQVTLSCSPISGHRSVSWYQQTPGQGLQFLFEYFSETQRNKGNFPGRFSGRQFSNSRSEMNVSTLELGDSALYLCASGSPPGRAYNEQFFGPGTRLTVL.

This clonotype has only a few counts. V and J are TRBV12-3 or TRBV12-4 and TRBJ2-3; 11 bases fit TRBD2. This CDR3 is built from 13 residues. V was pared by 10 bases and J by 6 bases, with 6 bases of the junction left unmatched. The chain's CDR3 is CATRASGGDTQYF. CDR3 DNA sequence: TGTGCCACCAGGGCTAGCGGGGGGGATACGCAGTATTTT.

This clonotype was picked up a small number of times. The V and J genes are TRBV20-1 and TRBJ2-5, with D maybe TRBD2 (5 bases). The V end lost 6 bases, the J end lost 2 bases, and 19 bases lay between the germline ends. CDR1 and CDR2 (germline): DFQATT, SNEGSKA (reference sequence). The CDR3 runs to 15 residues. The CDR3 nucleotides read TGCAGTGCCCGCCTGGGGTGGGGAGAACAAGAGACCCAGTACTTC. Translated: CSARLGWGEQETQYF.

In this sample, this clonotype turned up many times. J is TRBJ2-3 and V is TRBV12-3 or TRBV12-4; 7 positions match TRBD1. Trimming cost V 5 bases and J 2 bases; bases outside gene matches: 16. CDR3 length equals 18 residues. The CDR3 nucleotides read TGTGCCAGCAGTATCGGGACAGCTCCACTACGGGTCACAGATACGCAGTATTTT. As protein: CASSIGTAPLRVTDTQYF.